Shown below are 30 T cell receptor beta chains from a single sample sequenced in a study of somatic mutations in cytotoxic T cells in rheumatoid arthritis. Some clones are missing from TCRdb's copy, which holds only in-frame ones; the method was immunoSEQ multiplex PCR. This sample has 16,000 or so clones; around 80% occur once, and the top ten carry under 5.5%. Specimen: CD8+ T cells sorted from blood. The receptor set was obtained from an adult with rheumatoid arthritis.

This clone was recorded a few times. The chain employs TRBV2 and TRBJ1-5, with 11 bases aligning to TRBD1. Germline loops: CDR1 SNHLY, CDR2 FYNNEI. With 7 bases clipped from V and 9 bases from J, the junction kept 8 bases outside the gene matches. This CDR3 spans 14 amino acids. The CDR3 reads CASNGGQGVWPQHF. The CDR3 DNA follows: TGTGCCAGCAATGGGGGACAGGGGGTCTGGCCCCAGCATTTT.

The rearrangement uses TRBV7-8 and TRBJ2-3; D is unclear. The CDR3 is 12 residues long. Germline V gene data show CDR1 as SGHVS and CDR2 as FQNEAQ. V lost 5 bases, J lost 2 bases, and 5 bases lay in between. The CDR3 loop reads CASSPHTDTQYF. The CDR3 nucleotides read TGTGCCAGCAGCCCCCACACAGATACGCAGTATTTT.

The chain uses TRBV19 and TRBJ2-7, with D perhaps matching TRBD1 or TRBD2 (5 bases each). Per the germline V gene, CDR1 is LNHDA and CDR2 is SQIVND (reference sequence). CDR3 length: 15 amino acids. Trimming pared 3 bases from V and 3 bases from J, leaving 15 bases between. This CDR3 is CASSIDRDPNYEQYF. The CDR3 DNA sequence: TGTGCCAGTAGTATCGACCGGGACCCCAACTACGAGCAGTACTTC.

This chain links TRBV29-1 with TRBJ1-1; D is unclear. Germline CDR1 SQVTM, CDR2 ANQGSEA. The CDR3 consists of 11 residues. Trimming pared 6 bases from V and 1 base from J, leaving 6 bases between. Here the CDR3 reads CSVPGNTEAFF. The CDR3 DNA is TGCAGCGTCCCGGGGAACACTGAAGCTTTCTTT.

This clone was seen once. The V gene is TRBV27, the J gene TRBJ2-5; D gene uncertain. V dropped 4 bases and J dropped 7 bases, with 16 bases sitting between them. This CDR3 spans 14 amino acids. The germline CDR1 and CDR2 sequences are MNHEY and SMNVEV (reference sequence). CDR3 in amino acids: CASSSGLPRRTQYF. The CDR3 DNA follows: TGTGCCAGCAGTTCCGGGCTCCCCCGGAGGACCCAGTACTTC.

The rearrangement uses TRBV9 and TRBJ2-1; D call uncertain. V was clipped by 7 bases and J by 10 bases, with 6 bases between them. In germline, CDR1 is SGDLS, CDR2 YYNGEE. The CDR3 is 9 amino acids. CDR3 amino acids: CASGREQFF. The CDR3 nucleotides read TGTGCCAGCGGGCGGGAGCAGTTCTTC. The entire variable domain, with the rest obtained from reference TRBV9 and TRBJ2-1, is as follows: DSGVTQTPKHLITATGQRVTLRCSPRSGDLSVYWYQQSLDQGLQFLIQYYNGEERAKGNILERFSAQQFPDLHSELNLSSLELGDSALYFCASGREQFFGPGTRLTVL.

This clone occurred a few times. This rearrangement joins TRBV7-9 to TRBJ1-2, with 7 nucleotides matching TRBD1. V lost 4 bases and J lost 4; bases outside the gene matches: 15. There are 17 residues in the CDR3. Germline V lookup: CDR1 SEHNR, CDR2 FQNEAQ (reference sequence). The CDR3 loop is CASSYPRDSVLSYGYTF. Written as DNA, the CDR3 is TGTGCCAGCAGCTACCCCCGGGACAGCGTTTTGAGCTATGGCTACACCTTC.

The chain couples TRBV6-5 to TRBJ2-1; TRBD2 agrees at 10 bases. Germline V lookup: CDR1 MNHEY, CDR2 SVGAGI. CDR3 length equals 16 residues. The V and J ends lost 4 bases and 9 bases, in that order; junction bases with no gene match: 12. CDR3 in amino acids: CASSSWTSGERSEQFF. CDR3 bases: TGTGCCAGCAGTTCGTGGACTAGCGGTGAGAGAAGTGAGCAGTTCTTC.

The genes are TRBV19 and TRBJ1-5; no clear D. V lost 4 bases, J lost 1 base, and 11 bases lay in between. Germline CDR1 reads LNHDA; CDR2 reads SQIVND (reference sequence). The CDR3 extends over 15 amino acids. Written as DNA, the CDR3 is TGTGCCAGTAGTACCCCGATGTGGAGCAATCAGCCCCAGCATTTT. It encodes CASSTPMWSNQPQHF.

The V and J genes are TRBV9 and TRBJ2-3; possible D gene TRBD2, 6 bases. The V gene's germline CDR1 is SGDLS and CDR2 YYNGEE. The germline V and J ends were trimmed by 2 bases and 1 base, with 11 bases remaining between them. CDR3 length: 15 residues. CDR3 bases: TGTGCCAGCAGCGTCCCTACGGGGGGCACAGATACGCAGTATTTT. Amino acids: CASSVPTGGTDTQYF.

This chain connects TRBV30 to TRBJ1-1; no firm D call. The CDR3 contains 16 residues. V was pared by 1 base and J by 4 bases, with 19 bases between. Per the germline V gene, CDR1 is GTSNPN and CDR2 is SVGIG (reference sequence). CDR3 region: CAWSGKEVGWGTEAFF. The CDR3 DNA is TGTGCCTGGAGTGGTAAGGAGGTTGGATGGGGCACTGAAGCTTTCTTT. The variable domain in full, completed from reference TRBV30 and TRBJ1-1, reads SQTIHQWPATLVQPVGSPLSLECTVEGTSNPNLYWYRQAAGRGLQLLFYSVGIGQISSEVPQNLSASRPQDRQFILSSKKLLLSDSGFYLCAWSGKEVGWGTEAFFGQGTRLTVV.

The CDR3 loop reads CASSVGSGTGRDTGELFF. For the CDR3, the DNA is TGTGCCAGCAGCGTAGGAAGCGGGACAGGGAGGGACACCGGGGAGCTGTTTTTT. The rearrangement links TRBV9 to TRBJ2-2; 9 bases line up with TRBD1. CDR1 is SGDLS, CDR2 YYNGEE, per germline. The junction had 9 bases not matched to a gene; V was cut back by 0 bases and J by 3 bases. The CDR3 is 18 amino acids. Combining the CDR3 with reference TRBV9 and TRBJ2-2 gives the whole variable domain DSGVTQTPKHLITATGQRVTLRCSPRSGDLSVYWYQQSLDQGLQFLIQYYNGEERAKGNILERFSAQQFPDLHSELNLSSLELGDSALYFCASSVGSGTGRDTGELFFGEGSRLTVL.

V gene TRBV6-5 combines with J gene TRBJ1-1; a possible D gene is TRBD1 (6 bases). The ends were cut back, 0 bases at V and 2 bases at J, with 10 bases in the middle. The germline CDR1 and CDR2 sequences are MNHEY and SVGAGI. The CDR3 is made up of 15 amino acids. The CDR3 loop is CASSYSTRGNTEAFF. CDR3 in DNA: TGTGCCAGCAGTTACTCGACCAGGGGCAACACTGAAGCTTTCTTT.

This clone has more than one count but fewer than ten. V usage is TRBV6-6 and J usage is TRBJ2-7; TRBD1 agrees at 7 bases. The CDR3 is 15 residues long. Germline V gene data show CDR1 as MNHNY and CDR2 as SVGAGI (reference sequence). V shed 5 bases and J 2 bases; nucleotides not matched to a gene: 9. The CDR3 loop is CASSGTDGTAYEQYF. CDR3 nucleotides: TGTGCCAGCAGTGGTACCGATGGGACAGCCTACGAGCAGTACTTC.

This clone occurred a few times. The rearrangement joins TRBV10-1 to TRBJ2-7; 7 bases are shared with TRBD1. Germline V gene lookup returns CDR1 WNHNN and CDR2 SYGVQD (reference sequence). The length of the CDR3 is 13 residues. The V segment lost 6 bases and the J segment 0 bases; nucleotides outside the gene matches: 2. CDR3 residues: CASRRTGSYEQYF. Here the CDR3 DNA reads TGCGCCAGCAGAAGGACAGGCTCCTACGAGCAGTACTTC.

This chain connects TRBV6-5 to TRBJ2-7; 7 positions agree with TRBD2. This CDR3 has 14 amino acids. Trimming cost V 7 bases and J 3 bases; bases outside gene matches: 9. Germline CDR1 and CDR2: MNHEY and SVGAGI. CDR3 protein: CASKVGRGYYEQYF. The CDR3 region has the DNA TGTGCCAGCAAGGTAGGGCGGGGGTACTACGAGCAGTACTTC.

V is TRBV30 and J is TRBJ1-5; D is undetermined. The DNA end favors TRBJ2-3, so the J call may be wrong. CDR3 length: 12 residues. CDR1 is GTSNPN, CDR2 SVGIG, per germline (reference sequence). CDR3 amino acids: CAWSPDGQPQYF. The CDR3 DNA follows: TGTGCCTGGAGTCCCGACGGGCAGCCCCAGTATTTT.

V and J are TRBV27 and TRBJ2-7; perhaps D is TRBD1 or TRBD2 (5 bases each). The CDR3 runs to 14 residues. CDR1 and CDR2 from the germline V gene are MNHEY and SMNVEV (reference sequence). The V end lost 6 bases, the J end lost 4 bases, and 16 bases lay between the germline ends. CDR3 bases: TGTGCCAGCAGCCCGGGGCAGGGTGGATACGAGCAGTACTTC. Amino acids: CASSPGQGGYEQYF.

The rearrangement links TRBV11-1 to TRBJ1-2, with 8 bases fitting TRBD1. Germline V gene lookup returns CDR1 SGHAT and CDR2 FQDESV (reference sequence). The V gene end was trimmed by 4 bases and the J gene end by 5 bases; junction bases not matched to a gene: 9. The CDR3 spans 15 residues. The CDR3 sequence is CASSSSDREGYGYTF. CDR3 DNA: TGTGCCAGCAGCTCCTCGGACAGGGAAGGTTATGGCTACACCTTC.

V usage is TRBV7-9 and J usage is TRBJ1-1, with no clear D. There are 11 residues in the CDR3. Germline V gene sequence: CDR1 SEHNR, CDR2 FQNEAQ (reference sequence). The V and J ends lost 6 bases and 6 bases respectively, with 8 bases between them. CDR3 protein: CASREVAEAFF. Here the CDR3 DNA reads TGTGCCAGCAGGGAGGTCGCTGAAGCTTTCTTT. The complete variable domain, with remaining parts taken from reference TRBV7-9 and TRBJ1-1, reads DTGVSQNPRHKITKRGQNVTFRCDPISEHNRLYWYRQTLGQGPEFLTYFQNEAQLEKSRLLSDRFSAERPKGSFSTLEIQRTEQGDSAMYLCASREVAEAFFGQGTRLTVV.

This clone turned up a few times. This chain joins TRBV29-1 and TRBJ2-2; 11 bases match TRBD2. With 6 bases clipped from V and 6 bases from J, the junction kept 9 bases outside the gene matches. From germline, CDR1 is SQVTM and CDR2 ANQGSEA. The CDR3 length is 15 residues. In nucleotides, the CDR3 is TGCAGCGTCCGAACTAGCGGGGGAGGGGCCGGGGAGCTGTTTTTT. Translating it yields CSVRTSGGGAGELFF.

The rearrangement uses TRBV6-4 and TRBJ2-3; 10 nucleotides align to TRBD2. Per germline, CDR1 MRHNA and CDR2 SNTAGT. This CDR3 has 15 residues. Losses at the gene ends were 0 bases for V and 4 bases for J; bases not matched to a gene: 1. The CDR3 DNA is TGTGCCAGCAGTGACTCGAGCGGGGGGGCAGATACGCAGTATTTT. It is translated as CASSDSSGGADTQYF.

The rearrangement uses TRBV4-2 and TRBJ2-1, with D tentatively TRBD2 (5 bases). Germline V lookup: CDR1 LGHNA, CDR2 YNFKEQ. Between the trimmed V and J ends, which lost 0 bases and 0 bases, there was a span of 21 bases. The CDR3 is 20 residues long. CDR3 bases: TGTGCCAGCAGCCAAGACCCCACTAGTTCAGTAAAGAGCTCCTACAATGAGCAGTTCTTC. Protein product: CASSQDPTSSVKSSYNEQFF.

The chain has TRBV10-1 and TRBJ2-1; possible D gene TRBD2, 6 bases. Germline CDR1 is WNHNN and CDR2 is SYGVQD (reference sequence). This CDR3 spans 16 amino acids. V was trimmed by 3 bases and J by 2 bases, leaving 14 bases between them. CDR3 nucleotides: TGCGCCAGCAGTGAAAAAGCGTCTAGCGCCTACAATGAGCAGTTCTTC. It encodes CASSEKASSAYNEQFF.

The rearrangement links TRBV7-6 to TRBJ2-3, with 9 nucleotides matching TRBD2. This CDR3 comprises 15 residues. The junction had 6 bases not matched to a gene; V was cut back by 6 bases and J by 2 bases. The V gene's germline CDR1 is SGHVS and CDR2 FNYEAQ. The CDR3 loop reads CASRPSGVNTDTQYF. In DNA form, the CDR3 reads TGTGCCAGCAGACCTAGCGGGGTCAACACAGATACGCAGTATTTT.

This clone was observed a few times. The genes are TRBV7-9 and TRBJ2-7, with D perhaps TRBD1 (5 bases). The ends were cut back, 2 bases at V and 5 bases at J, with 7 bases in the middle. Germline V gene sequence: CDR1 SEHNR, CDR2 FQNEAQ (reference sequence). The CDR3 has 12 residues. DNA of the CDR3: TGTGCCAGCAGCTTACTGACAGACGAGCAGTACTTC. Amino acid sequence: CASSLLTDEQYF.

For the CDR3, the DNA is TGTGCCAGCAGTGCAGGAAGCGAGCAGTACTTC. It encodes CASSAGSEQYF. The V gene is TRBV2, the J gene TRBJ2-5; D is unclear. The DNA end is more similar to TRBJ2-7, so the J call may be wrong. Germline CDR1 and CDR2: SNHLY and FYNNEI. The CDR3 is 11 residues long.

CDR3 coding DNA: TGTGCCAGTAGTACGCTAGCGGGGGGGAACAATGAGCAGTTCTTC. It codes for CASSTLAGGNNEQFF. The rearrangement joins TRBV19 to TRBJ2-1; 12 bases line up with TRBD2. Germline V gives CDR1 LNHDA, CDR2 SQIVND (reference sequence). The CDR3 has 15 residues. V lost 4 bases, J lost 5 bases, and 3 bases stayed unmatched. Looking up the rest from reference TRBV19 and TRBJ2-1 gives the full variable domain: DGGITQSPKYLFRKEGQNVTLSCEQNLNHDAMYWYRQDPGQGLRLIYYSQIVNDFQKGDIAEGYSVSREKKESFPLTVTSAQKNPTAFYLCASSTLAGGNNEQFFGPGTRLTVL.

The gene calls are TRBV9 and TRBJ1-1, with 7 bases identical to TRBD1. CDR3 size: 15 residues. CDR1 and CDR2 from the germline V gene are SGDLS and YYNGEE. The junction had 7 bases not matched to a gene; V was cut back by 2 bases and J by 3 bases. This CDR3 is CASSVKDRVYTEAFF. CDR3 DNA: TGTGCCAGCAGCGTTAAAGACAGGGTATACACTGAAGCTTTCTTT.

A single count supports this clone. The rearrangement links TRBV6-4 to TRBJ1-1; D possibly corresponds to TRBD1 (6 bases). CDR1 is MRHNA, CDR2 SNTAGT, per germline. This CDR3 spans 14 amino acids. The V end was cut by 6 bases, the J end by 0 bases, with 11 bases between. In nucleotides, the CDR3 is TGTGCCAGCAGAAGGACAGTTTTGAACACTGAAGCTTTCTTT. It codes for CASRRTVLNTEAFF.